This TCR beta chain originates from a study of neurological immune-mediated disorders. This clonotype was counted ten times or more. Its specificity is unknown. V lost 5 bases, J lost 10 bases, and 15 bases lay in between. CDR1 and CDR2 from the germline V gene are MNHEY and SMNVEV (reference sequence). This CDR3 has 14 residues. Overall study findings and caveats: A possible signature was seen in one related-CDR3 cluster, into which phylogenetic grouping placed the repertoires of 18 of 34 multiple sclerosis patients.

Over 200 million TCR-beta sequences, together covering 15-18 subjects, were produced by every individual sequencing run that was carried out. TCRdb re-derived calls from the 5' RACE reads in MiXCR, one entry per CDR3 protein. Here the sample spans about 120,000 distinct CDR3 sequences, more than 2.5% being singletons. The clonotype was recovered from a woman younger than 45 with multiple sclerosis. This chain uses TRBV27 with TRBJ1-6; maybe TRBD1 (6 bases). The sample consisted of PBMCs. CDR3 amino acids: CASSRGDGLSPLHF. The CDR3 nucleotides are TGTGCCAGCAGTAGGGGGGACGGGTTATCACCCCTCCACTTT.